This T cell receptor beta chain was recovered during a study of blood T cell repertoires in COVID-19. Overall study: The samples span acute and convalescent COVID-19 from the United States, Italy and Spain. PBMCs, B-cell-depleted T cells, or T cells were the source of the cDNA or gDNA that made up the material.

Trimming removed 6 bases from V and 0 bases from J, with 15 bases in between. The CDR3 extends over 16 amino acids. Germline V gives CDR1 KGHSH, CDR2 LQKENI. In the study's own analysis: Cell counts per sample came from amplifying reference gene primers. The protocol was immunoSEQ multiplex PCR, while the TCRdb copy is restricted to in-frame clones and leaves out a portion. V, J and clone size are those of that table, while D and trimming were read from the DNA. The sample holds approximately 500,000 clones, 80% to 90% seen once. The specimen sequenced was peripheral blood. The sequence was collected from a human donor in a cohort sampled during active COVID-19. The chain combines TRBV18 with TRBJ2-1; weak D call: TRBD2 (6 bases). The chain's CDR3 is CASSPQLAVSYNEQFF. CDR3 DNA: TGTGCCAGCTCTCCCCAACTAGCAGTCTCCTACAATGAGCAGTTCTTC.